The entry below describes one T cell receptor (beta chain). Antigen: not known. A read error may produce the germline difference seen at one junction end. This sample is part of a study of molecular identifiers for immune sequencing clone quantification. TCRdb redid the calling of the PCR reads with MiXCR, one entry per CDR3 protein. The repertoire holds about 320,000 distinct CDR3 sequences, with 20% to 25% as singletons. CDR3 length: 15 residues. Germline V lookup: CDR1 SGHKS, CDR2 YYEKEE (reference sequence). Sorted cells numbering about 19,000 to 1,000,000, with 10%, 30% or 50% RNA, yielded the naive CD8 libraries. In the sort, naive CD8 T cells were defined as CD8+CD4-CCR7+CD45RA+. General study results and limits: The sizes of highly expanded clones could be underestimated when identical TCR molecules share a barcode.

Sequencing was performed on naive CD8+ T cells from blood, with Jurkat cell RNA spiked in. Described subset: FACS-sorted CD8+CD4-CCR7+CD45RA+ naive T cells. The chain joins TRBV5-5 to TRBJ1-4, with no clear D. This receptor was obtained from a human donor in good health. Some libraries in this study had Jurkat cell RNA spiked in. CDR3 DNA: TGTGCCAGCAGCTTGTTGGAAATCCCTAATGAAAACCTGTTTTTT. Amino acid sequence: CASSLLEIPNENLFF.